This T cell receptor beta chain was identified in a study of molecular identifiers for immune sequencing clone quantification. About the research overall: Within a replicate experiment, RNA obtained from either 20,000 or 100,000 naive CD8 cells was divided into five aliquots, and four of those aliquots were then sequenced.

Germline values: CDR1 DFQATT, CDR2 SNEGSKA (reference sequence). This CDR3 region has 11 residues. TCRdb re-analysed the PCR reads in MiXCR, keeping a single row per CDR3 protein. In the table there are about 640,000 distinct CDR3 sequences, around 20% of which are singletons. On this clonotype: Its specificity is not known. It may be a read error: a sequence one base away is much more abundant.

Findings of the study overall: Spiked Jurkat TCR RNA equivalent to one cell was reportedly detectable in approximately 1 million naive cells.

The receptor was derived from a human donor in good health. Some libraries in this study had Jurkat cell RNA spiked in. Sequenced input: naive CD8+ T cells from blood, with Jurkat cell RNA spiked in. Subset denoted: FACS-sorted CD8+CD4-CCR7+CD45RA+ naive T cells. V and J are TRBV20-1 and TRBJ1-6; no clear D gene. The CDR3 protein is CSANSDPPPHF. The CDR3 DNA reads TGCAGTGCTAATTCGGATCCACCCCCCCACTTT.